The 25 T cell receptor beta chains in this list originate from one sample, sequenced in a study of patients and donors after allogeneic stem cell transplantation. Via MiXCR, TCRdb re-called the RT-PCR reads, giving one row per CDR3 protein. The sample carries about 110,000 distinct CDR3 sequences, 35% recorded once. Sequences were obtained from blood, either unsorted or a sorted T cell fraction (not recorded which). The receptors derive from a human donor who was either an allogeneic HSCT recipient or a stem cell or donor lymphocyte infusion donor (not recorded which). It is not recorded whose cells these are; they may come from a transplant donor.

This chain connects TRBV7-2 to TRBJ2-5; 10 bases line up with TRBD1. The germline V gene encodes CDR1 SGHTA and CDR2 FQGNSA. The CDR3 totals 13 residues. V was clipped by 4 bases and J by 4 bases; unmatched bases: 0. CDR3 residues: CASSWDRGETQYF. The CDR3 nucleotides read TGTGCCAGCAGCTGGGACAGGGGAGAGACCCAGTACTTC.

V usage is TRBV12-3 or TRBV12-4 and J usage is TRBJ2-7; D remains unclear. The CDR3 sequence is 16 residues long. The V end was cut by 5 bases, the J end by 0 bases, with 17 bases between. The CDR3 sequence: CASSALSRPNSYEQYF. The CDR3 nucleotides read TGTGCCAGCAGTGCGCTTTCTAGGCCGAACTCCTACGAGCAGTACTTC.

This clonotype was found a few times. The chain is built from TRBV12-3 or TRBV12-4 and TRBJ2-7, with 11 bases fitting TRBD1. This CDR3 is 15 amino acids long. Germline trimming cut 3 bases from V and 5 bases from J; bases unmatched to any gene: 6. This CDR3 reads CASSFLDRGLNEQYF. The CDR3 bases are TGTGCCAGCAGTTTCCTGGACAGGGGGCTCAACGAGCAGTACTTC.

CDR3 in amino acids: CASSPPSTDTQYF. DNA of the CDR3: TGTGCCAGCTCACCACCTAGCACAGATACGCAGTATTTT. The J gene is TRBJ2-3, the V gene TRBV18; D unclear. Germline V gene data show CDR1 as KGHSH and CDR2 as LQKENI. The V and J ends lost 0 bases and 0 bases respectively, with 1 base between them. This CDR3 has 13 amino acids. The entire variable domain, with the rest obtained from reference TRBV18 and TRBJ2-3, is as follows: NAGVMQNPRHLVRRRGQEARLRCSPMKGHSHVYWYRQLPEEGLKFMVYLQKENIIDESGMPKERFSAEFPKEGPSILRIQQVVRGDSAAYFCASSPPSTDTQYFGPGTRLTVL.

The rearrangement uses TRBV4-3 and TRBJ2-1; D uncertain. CDR3 length equals 13 residues. The germline V and J ends were trimmed by 0 bases and 8 bases, with 8 bases remaining between them. Germline V gene sequence: CDR1 LGHNA, CDR2 YSLEER. The CDR3 region is CASSQELRYEQFF. CDR3 DNA: TGCGCCAGCAGCCAAGAACTTCGTTATGAGCAGTTCTTC.

This clonotype has a handful of counts. The rearrangement uses TRBV6-5 and TRBJ2-7; 11 nucleotides line up with TRBD2. The CDR3 runs 18 residues. Germline V CDR1 and CDR2: MNHEY, SVGAGI. Trimming removed 4 bases from V and 1 base from J; junction bases left unmatched: 12. DNA for the CDR3: TGTGCCAGCAGTTCCCCCCGACTAGCGGGACCCACTTCCTACGAGCAGTACTTC. It yields the protein CASSSPRLAGPTSYEQYF.

V usage is TRBV29-1 and J usage is TRBJ2-3; possibly TRBD1 for D (6 bases). The CDR3 extends over 14 amino acids. The V gene's germline CDR1 is SQVTM and CDR2 ANQGSEA. Trimming removed 3 bases from V and 0 bases from J, with 10 bases in between. The CDR3 protein is CSVDPTGSTDTQYF. The DNA for the CDR3 is TGCAGCGTTGACCCGACAGGAAGCACAGATACGCAGTATTTT.

The V and J genes are TRBV7-9 and TRBJ2-5; tentative D call: TRBD1 (5 bases). This CDR3 spans 15 amino acids. V shed 6 bases and J shed 5 bases, with 19 bases lying between them. Looked up from germline, CDR1 is SEHNR and CDR2 is FQNEAQ (reference sequence). CDR3 amino acids: CASSKVPGREETQYF. The CDR3 DNA sequence: TGTGCCAGCAGTAAGGTCCCAGGGCGCGAGGAGACCCAGTACTTC.

This clonotype turned up a few times. The rearrangement uses TRBV29-1 and TRBJ1-3; D possibly corresponds to TRBD1 (6 bases). Germline CDR1 reads SQVTM; CDR2 reads ANQGSEA. The CDR3 runs to 12 residues. V lost 4 bases, J lost 2 bases, and 6 bases lay in between. The CDR3 DNA reads as TGCAGCGTTGCAGGGGCTGGAAACACCATATATTTT. This encodes CSVAGAGNTIYF.

V is TRBV6-5 and J is TRBJ2-7; 12 positions agree with TRBD2. Per germline, CDR1 MNHEY and CDR2 SVGAGI. V lost 5 bases to trimming and J lost 5 bases; unmatched junction nucleotides: 4. This CDR3 is 14 amino acids long. This chain's CDR3 is CASSRLAGVDEQYF. CDR3 DNA sequence: TGTGCCAGCAGTCGACTAGCGGGAGTCGACGAGCAGTACTTC.

J is TRBJ1-1 and V is TRBV28; D gene unclear. The ends were cut back, 7 bases at V and 1 base at J, with 4 bases in the middle. Germline V gene sequence: CDR1 MDHEN, CDR2 SYDVKM. CDR3 length: 11 amino acids. The CDR3 region is CASKGNTEAFF. The CDR3, as DNA: TGTGCCAGCAAGGGGAACACTGAAGCTTTCTTT.

This clonotype has only a few counts. As DNA, the CDR3 is TGTGCCAGTAGTAGCCCGGGGGTTGATCAGCCCCAGCATTTT. It translates to CASSSPGVDQPQHF. The J gene is TRBJ1-5, the V gene TRBV19, with a possible D match to TRBD1 (5 bases). This CDR3 spans 14 amino acids. Germline V CDR1 and CDR2: LNHDA, SQIVND (reference sequence). Trimming pared 4 bases from V and 5 bases from J, leaving 12 bases between.

The V gene is TRBV3-1, the J gene TRBJ2-7; D remains unclear. The CDR3 contains 15 residues. The germline V gene encodes CDR1 LGHDT and CDR2 YNNKEL (reference sequence). Deletions cut 1 base from V and 0 bases from J, with 10 bases between. The CDR3 reads CASSQGTEISYEQYF. CDR3 in DNA: TGTGCCAGCAGCCAAGGGACGGAAATCTCCTACGAGCAGTACTTC.

The rearrangement uses TRBV29-1 and TRBJ2-5; 8 bases are a match to TRBD1. With 1 base clipped from V and 2 bases from J, the junction kept 0 bases outside the gene matches. The length of the CDR3 is 13 residues. Germline V gene data show CDR1 as SQVTM and CDR2 as ANQGSEA. The CDR3 coding sequence is TGCAGCGTTGAAGGGACAGGGCAAGAGACCCAGTACTTC. Its protein is CSVEGTGQETQYF.

J is TRBJ1-5 and V is TRBV12-3 or TRBV12-4, with D hard to call. CDR3 length: 14 amino acids. Trimming left V 5 bases short and J 3 bases short, with 11 bases between. Here the CDR3 DNA reads TGTGCCAGCAGTCCCCAGGAGGACAATCAGCCCCAGCATTTT. Translating gives CASSPQEDNQPQHF.

The V gene is TRBV20-1, the J gene TRBJ1-2; D not resolved. The CDR3 is 12 amino acids. The germline V and J ends were trimmed by 6 bases and 8 bases, with 16 bases remaining between them. Germline CDR1 and CDR2: DFQATT and SNEGSKA (reference sequence). This chain's CDR3 is CSAQLPLQGYTF. CDR3 DNA sequence: TGCAGTGCCCAGTTGCCGTTACAGGGCTACACCTTC.

This clonotype showed up just once. V is TRBV7-2 and J is TRBJ2-4; D ambiguous. This CDR3 has 15 residues. From germline, CDR1 is SGHTA and CDR2 FQGNSA. V dropped 4 bases and J dropped 0 bases, with 10 bases sitting between them. CDR3 region: CASSSQELAKNIQYF. DNA for the CDR3: TGTGCCAGCAGCTCCCAGGAACTAGCCAAAAACATTCAGTACTTC.

This clonotype has just one count. The chain joins TRBV10-3 to TRBJ2-1; 7 nucleotides line up with TRBD2. With 5 bases clipped from V and 3 bases from J, the junction kept 4 bases outside the gene matches. This CDR3 has 14 amino acids. In germline, CDR1 is ENHRY, CDR2 SYGVKD. This CDR3 is CAISTLAVYNEQFF. The CDR3 nucleotides are TGTGCCATCAGTACCCTAGCGGTCTACAATGAGCAGTTCTTC.

This clonotype was found a few times. This rearrangement joins TRBV12-3 or TRBV12-4 to TRBJ2-5, with a tentative D call TRBD2 (5 bases). Trimming left V 3 bases short and J 7 bases short, with 12 bases between. This CDR3 spans 13 amino acids. CDR3 bases: TGTGCCAGCAGTTTCCGGGGATGGGCGACCCAGTACTTC. Its protein product is CASSFRGWATQYF.

This clonotype was detected a few times. V is TRBV20-1 and J is TRBJ2-4; 9 nucleotides match TRBD2. CDR3 length: 16 amino acids. With V trimmed by 3 bases and J by 1 base, 7 bases remained unmatched. Germline CDR1 and CDR2: DFQATT and SNEGSKA (reference sequence). CDR3 DNA: TGCAGTGCTAGTCCAGCGGGAGGTTTGGCCAAAAACATTCAGTACTTC. It yields the protein CSASPAGGLAKNIQYF.

The chain couples TRBV18 to TRBJ1-2; D uncertain. Germline CDR1 KGHSH, CDR2 LQKENI. The CDR3 sequence is 13 residues long. V was clipped by 3 bases and J by 5 bases, with 10 bases between them. CDR3 DNA sequence: TGTGCCAGCTCACCCTCCTTACTGTATGGCTACACCTTC. This sequence encodes CASSPSLLYGYTF.

The chain recombines TRBV18 with TRBJ2-1; TRBD1 matches at 7 bases. Germline CDR1 KGHSH, CDR2 LQKENI. The CDR3 consists of 15 residues. The trim removed 3 bases at V and 8 bases at J, leaving 10 bases unmatched. The CDR3 DNA reads as TGTGCCAGCTCACCCCTGAGGGGGCAGAGCGATGAGCAGTTCTTC. This translates into CASSPLRGQSDEQFF.

This rearrangement joins TRBV6-8 to TRBJ1-2; D unclear. The CDR3 is made up of 13 amino acids. Germline V gene sequence: CDR1 MNHGY, CDR2 SAAAGT. Trimming shortened V by 4 bases and J by 6 bases, and 12 bases separated the two germline ends. The CDR3: CASSLGTQNGYTF. The CDR3 nucleotides read TGTGCCAGCAGTTTAGGAACACAGAATGGCTACACCTTC.

This chain uses TRBV18 with TRBJ2-7; 9 bases map to TRBD1. CDR3 length: 16 residues. With 5 bases clipped from V and 3 bases from J, the junction kept 11 bases outside the gene matches. The V gene's germline CDR1 is KGHSH and CDR2 LQKENI. The CDR3 region has the DNA TGTGCCAGCTCATTAAGATCGGGACAGGGTCTCTACGAGCAGTACTTC. This gives the protein CASSLRSGQGLYEQYF.

This clonotype has only a few counts. The genes are TRBV7-2 and TRBJ1-6, with 8 positions matching TRBD1. The CDR3 has 16 amino acids. Trimming cost V 7 bases and J 2 bases; bases outside gene matches: 7. CDR1 is SGHTA, CDR2 FQGNSA, per germline. The CDR3 reads CASNQQGGAYNSPLHF. DNA for the CDR3: TGTGCCAGCAATCAACAGGGGGGCGCCTATAATTCACCCCTCCACTTT.